This TCR beta chain was recorded in a study of a mutant IDH1 vaccine in newly diagnosed glioma. Across the study: Vaccination was launched 4-6 weeks after radiotherapy alone, or with temozolomide cycles. The treated group averaged about 41 years old and was about 60% male, roughly 40% female.

Profiled with immunoSEQ multiplex PCR; TCRdb holds only in-frame clones, not every one. The repertoire consists of under 55,000 clones, with 91% occurring once and the leading ten covering approximately 2.5%. Germline-derived CDR1 and CDR2 are SEHNR and FQNEAQ (reference sequence). The CDR3 contains 14 residues. Trimming left V 6 bases short and J 0 bases short, with 11 bases between. Time point defined: week 11, during vaccination. The study gave 300 ug of mutant IDH1 20-mer peptide per vaccine dose, with topical imiquimod. Newly diagnosed WHO grade 3 or 4 IDH1-mutant, ATRX-lost astrocytomas were identified in the donors. A word on this clone: Its antigen is still unknown.

The sequence was obtained from a man in his forties or fifties with glioma. The gene calls are TRBV7-9 and TRBJ1-1; tentatively, D is TRBD1 (5 bases). Specimen: PBMCs, collected from a glioma patient whose treatment included an IDH1 peptide vaccine. CDR3 amino acids: CASRAGRVNTEAFF. In nucleotides, the CDR3 is TGTGCCAGCAGGGCAGGCAGGGTGAACACTGAAGCTTTCTTT. The full variable domain, completed using reference TRBV7-9 and TRBJ1-1, is DTGVSQNPRHKITKRGQNVTFRCDPISEHNRLYWYRQTLGQGPEFLTYFQNEAQLEKSRLLSDRFSAERPKGSFSTLEIQRTEQGDSAMYLCASRAGRVNTEAFFGQGTRLTVV.